Listed below are T cell receptor beta chains from one sample, sequenced in a study of regulatory T cells in long-lasting Graves disease. TCRdb redid the calling of the multiplex PCR reads with MiXCR, one entry per CDR3 protein. Seen here are some 460,000 distinct CDR3 sequences, 15% to 20% observed once, and the top ten hold 10% to 15%. In addition, the sample was reused for a study of T cells in Graves' hyperthyroidism and ophthalmopathy.

The sample was peripheral blood mononuclear cells (PBMCs), taken at new diagnosis, from a patient treated with antithyroid drugs. The receptors come from a man aged 35 to 55 with Graves disease. Both conserved end residues are part of each CDR3. The D gene is left open where the match is weak. Part of the rows lack a size; the others show once, few, many or a class for expanded clones.

d_call	v_call	j_call	clone_size	cdr3_nt	cdr3_aa
NA	TRBV9	TRBJ2-5	many	TGTGCCAGCAGCGTTGCGGCTTTAGGCCAAGAGACCCAGTACTTC	CASSVAALGQETQYF
TRBD2	TRBV28	TRBJ2-7	many	TGTGCCAGCAGGAAGGGACTAGCGGGAGGCTCCTACGAGCAGTACTTC	CASRKGLAGGSYEQYF
NA	TRBV9	TRBJ2-3	NA	TGTGCCAGCAGCGTAGACGGGACTTATACAGATACGCAGTATTTT	CASSVDGTYTDTQYF
NA	TRBV20-1	TRBJ2-1	few	TGCAGTGCTAGTGAGCATTCAGGGGAGCAGTTCTTC	CSASEHSGEQFF
TRBD2	TRBV27	TRBJ2-7	many	TGTGCCAGCAGGCCCTCCGGGACTAACTTCCCCGAGCAGTACTTC	CASRPSGTNFPEQYF
TRBD2	TRBV20-1	TRBJ2-3	NA	TGCAGTGCTAGAGTTTGGCTAGCGGGACCCACAGATACGCAGTATTTT	CSARVWLAGPTDTQYF
TRBD2	TRBV28	TRBJ2-1	many	TGTGCCAGCAGTTTACTTATAGCGGGAGGCCATCCAATTGGCAATGAGCAGTTCTTC	CASSLLIAGGHPIGNEQFF
NA	TRBV29-1	TRBJ1-4	NA	TGCAGCGTTGAAGATATAAACACCCCCGGTGGACTGTTTTTT	CSVEDINTPGGLFF
NA	TRBV5-1	TRBJ2-3	NA	TGCGCCAGCAGGGAGCAGCTCACAGATACGCAGTATTTT	CASREQLTDTQYF
TRBD2	TRBV20-1	TRBJ2-1	many	TGCAGTGCTAGCGGGAGGTCCAATGAGCAGTTCTTC	CSASGRSNEQFF
TRBD1	TRBV5-5	TRBJ1-2	NA	TGTGCCAGCAGTTTGACAGGGGGACATGGCTACACCTTC	CASSLTGGHGYTF
TRBD2	TRBV11-2	TRBJ2-1	many	TGTGCCAGCAGCGGGGTGACTAGCGGGAGAAACAATGAGCAGTTCTTC	CASSGVTSGRNNEQFF
TRBD2	TRBV10-2	TRBJ2-1	many	TGCGCCAGCAGTAATACTGGACTAGCGGGGACTGAGCAGTTCTTC	CASSNTGLAGTEQFF
NA	TRBV12-3/TRBV12-4	TRBJ2-2	NA	TGTGCCAGCAGTTTACTAGCACCCGGGGAGCTGTTTTTT	CASSLLAPGELFF
TRBD2	TRBV2	TRBJ2-5	many	TGTGCCAGCAGTGAACGGACTAGCGGAGAGGGAGAGACCCAGTACTTC	CASSERTSGEGETQYF
TRBD1	TRBV28	TRBJ2-7	many	TGTGCCAGCAGTCCCACACAGGGGCCATCGGCCGAGCAGTACTTC	CASSPTQGPSAEQYF
NA	TRBV27	TRBJ1-5	many	TGTGCCAGCAGTTTTCCGGGATTAAAGCCTTACAATCAGCCCCAGCATTTT	CASSFPGLKPYNQPQHF
NA	TRBV12-3/TRBV12-4	TRBJ2-5	many	TGTGCCAGCAGTTTAGCAGCCTTACAGGGTCGGGGAGAGACCCAGTACTTC	CASSLAALQGRGETQYF
TRBD1	TRBV2	TRBJ1-2	NA	TGTGCCAGCGACCGACAGGGGGGCCGCTATGGCTACACCTTC	CASDRQGGRYGYTF
NA	TRBV6-1	TRBJ2-1	NA	TGTGCCAGCATCCGGGGAGGCCCTGGATCCTACAATGAGCAGTTCTTC	CASIRGGPGSYNEQFF
NA	TRBV18	TRBJ2-1	many	TGTGCCAGCTCACCACAGGGACCGAGTGAGCAGTTCTTC	CASSPQGPSEQFF
NA	TRBV6-1	TRBJ2-2	few	TGTGCCAGTCAAAGGGTCGACGGTTATAACACCGGGGAGCTGTTTTTT	CASQRVDGYNTGELFF
NA	TRBV20-1	TRBJ2-5	NA	TGCAGTGCTAGAGATTATAGGTTCGCAGGGCAAGAGACCCAGTACTTC	CSARDYRFAGQETQYF
TRBD1	TRBV6-1	TRBJ1-6	many	TGTGCCAGCAGTCGACGGGACAGGTTTTCACCCCTCCACTTT	CASSRRDRFSPLHF
NA	TRBV6-4	TRBJ2-1	NA	TGTGCCAGCAGTCCTTTGGGCTTGGGGGAGCAGTTCTTC	CASSPLGLGEQFF
TRBD1	TRBV15	TRBJ1-2	many	TGTGCCACCAGCCCACCGACAGGGGAGGGCTATGGCTACACCTTC	CATSPPTGEGYGYTF
TRBD1	TRBV6-2/TRBV6-3	TRBJ2-3	few	TGTGCCAGCAGTGGCCGGGACAGGGGAACAGATACGCAGTATTTT	CASSGRDRGTDTQYF